Following are 5 T cell receptor beta chains from one sample sequenced in a study of shared clonotypes between healthy human individuals. In the naive CD8 group, cells lacked CD45RO and were positively selected for CCR7, so terminally differentiated effector memory CD45RA+ cells were left out. The repertoire was sequenced with immunoSEQ multiplex PCR; TCRdb's copy has only in-frame clones and lacks some. The profile shows 450,000 to 700,000 clones, less than 97% of them singletons. The sample was naive CD8+ T cells sorted from blood. These receptors came from a woman aged 25 to 39 in good health.

The V call is TRBV7-9, the J call TRBJ1-2, with 8 bases that match TRBD1. Trimming removed 5 bases from V and 2 bases from J; junction bases left unmatched: 7. CDR3 length equals 15 residues. CDR1 is SEHNR, CDR2 FQNEAQ, per germline (reference sequence). CDR3 amino acids: CASSEDRGWNYGYTF. In nucleotides, the CDR3 is TGTGCCAGCAGCGAAGACAGGGGCTGGAACTATGGCTACACCTTC.

V gene TRBV9 combines with J gene TRBJ2-7; TRBD1 or TRBD2 may be the D gene (5 bases each). This CDR3 has 12 residues. V was cut by 3 bases and J by 4 bases, with 8 bases left in between. From germline, CDR1 is SGDLS and CDR2 YYNGEE. The chain's CDR3 is CASSGEGYEQYF. In DNA, the CDR3 is TGTGCCAGCAGCGGCGAGGGGTACGAGCAGTACTTC.

V and J are TRBV13 and TRBJ1-2; perhaps TRBD1 as D (6 bases). CDR1 is PRHDT, CDR2 FYEKMQ, per germline (reference sequence). Trimming pared 5 bases from V and 8 bases from J, leaving 27 bases between. The CDR3 sequence is 17 residues long. CDR3 sequence reads: CASSPRLRQAKPEGYTF. The CDR3, as DNA: TGTGCCAGCAGCCCCCGTTTAAGACAGGCCAAACCAGAGGGCTACACCTTC.

Regarding this clone: Different DNA sequences within this sample yield the same CDR3. V and J are TRBV19 and TRBJ2-7; 9 bases map to TRBD2. The length of the CDR3 is 14 residues. V shed 3 bases and J 2 bases; nucleotides not matched to a gene: 2. CDR1 is LNHDA, CDR2 SQIVND, per germline (reference sequence). The CDR3 region is CASSILAGTYEQYF. CDR3 DNA sequence: TGTGCCAGTAGTATCCTAGCGGGGACCTACGAGCAGTACTTC.

The count of this clone is one. J is TRBJ2-5 and V is TRBV13; 14 bases are shared with TRBD2. Trimming removed 5 bases from V and 5 bases from J; junction bases left unmatched: 10. CDR3 length: 17 amino acids. Germline CDR1 PRHDT, CDR2 FYEKMQ (reference sequence). CDR3 bases: TGTGCCAGCAGCCAAGGGACTAGCGGGAGATTTGGGGAGACCCAGTACTTC. It specifies CASSQGTSGRFGETQYF.